Presented here are 4 T cell receptor beta chains from one specimen sequenced in a study of blood T cell repertoires in COVID-19. Sequenced by immunoSEQ multiplex PCR; TCRdb stores in-frame clones only, minus some. Of some 150,000 clones detected, 76% appear once; the ten largest clones hold over 4%. Input material: peripheral blood. Receptors were obtained from a woman of 80 years or more with active or convalescent COVID-19.

V is TRBV27 and J is TRBJ1-5; weak D call: TRBD1 (5 bases). The CDR3 is made up of 15 amino acids. V lost 3 bases to trimming and J lost 6 bases, with 15 bases between them. In germline, CDR1 is MNHEY, CDR2 SMNVEV (reference sequence). For the CDR3, the DNA is TGTGCCAGCAGTTTTAGGGCAGGGCTGGTTCAGCCCCAGCATTTT. It translates to CASSFRAGLVQPQHF.

V gene TRBV6-2 or TRBV6-3 combines with J gene TRBJ2-7; 11 bases agree with TRBD2. V lost 2 bases, J lost 3 bases, and 6 bases stayed unmatched. The germline gives CDR1 MNHEY, CDR2 SVGEGT. There are 16 residues in the CDR3. Here the CDR3 reads CASSYGSLAGVYEQYF. Written as DNA, the CDR3 is TGTGCCAGCAGTTACGGATCACTAGCGGGGGTCTACGAGCAGTACTTC.

The table lists this clone with many counts. V and J are TRBV25-1 and TRBJ2-3; 9 bases fit TRBD1. The CDR3 has 15 amino acids. The junction had 9 bases not matched to a gene; V was cut back by 6 bases and J by 5 bases. The germline CDR1 and CDR2 sequences are MGHDK and SYGVNS. CDR3 coding DNA: TGTGCCAGCAGCACAGGGGGCTTTGCTGTAGATACGCAGTATTTT. Its translation: CASSTGGFAVDTQYF. The complete variable domain, with remaining parts taken from reference TRBV25-1 and TRBJ2-3, reads EADIYQTPRYLVIGTGKKITLECSQTMGHDKMYWYQQDPGMELHLIHYSYGVNSTEKGDLSSESTVSRIRTEHFPLTLESARPSHTSQYLCASSTGGFAVDTQYFGPGTRLTVL.

This clone has a handful of counts. The chain employs TRBV18 and TRBJ1-2; 7 nucleotides align to TRBD1. This CDR3 contains 15 residues. The trim removed 1 base at V and 1 base at J, leaving 3 bases unmatched. Germline-derived CDR1 and CDR2 are KGHSH and LQKENI. The DNA of the CDR3 is TGTGCCAGCTCACCACGACAGGGTGATAACTATGGCTACACCTTC. This gives the protein CASSPRQGDNYGYTF.